Listed below are T cell receptor beta chains from one sample, sequenced in a study of shared clonotypes between healthy human individuals. Clones were sequenced by immunoSEQ multiplex PCR, and TCRdb holds only the in-frame ones, with some missing. The sample includes about 2 million clones, about 95% seen only once; the top ten take 1% to 1.5%. What was sequenced was naive CD8+ T cells sorted from blood. Receptors were obtained from a man between 18 and 35 years old in good health. Each CDR3 is given with its conserved first and last residue. A D gene is named only where the DNA matches it firmly. Only part of the rows carry a size: once, few, many, or a class if the clone is expanded.

D,size,J,V,CDR3,DNA
TRBD1,NA,TRBJ2-7,TRBV28,CASSLGTGAYEQYF,TGTGCCAGCAGTCTGGGGACAGGGGCCTACGAGCAGTACTTC
NA,NA,TRBJ2-7,TRBV5-5,CASSLWPESYEQYF,TGTGCCAGCAGCTTGTGGCCTGAATCCTACGAGCAGTACTTC
TRBD1,NA,TRBJ1-2,TRBV6-5,CASSYSGTAYYGYTF,TGTGCCAGCAGTTACTCGGGGACAGCCTACTATGGCTACACCTTC
TRBD1,NA,TRBJ2-7,TRBV4-1,CASSPRTGSYEQYF,TGCGCCAGCAGCCCTCGGACAGGTAGCTACGAGCAGTACTTC
NA,NA,TRBJ2-6,TRBV5-5,CASSPPGVRRGANVLTF,TGTGCCAGCAGCCCACCTGGAGTTCGGCGGGGGGCCAACGTCCTGACTTTC
NA,NA,TRBJ2-7,TRBV7-9,CASSPPLQGPLDYEQYF,TGTGCCAGCAGCCCCCCGTTACAGGGACCTCTCGACTACGAGCAGTACTTC
TRBD2,NA,TRBJ2-7,TRBV4-1,CASSQVDSGRYEQYF,TGCGCCAGCAGCCAAGTGGATAGCGGGAGGTACGAGCAGTACTTC
TRBD2,NA,TRBJ2-3,TRBV7-9,CASSLLAGVGTDTQYF,TGTGCCAGCAGCCTACTAGCGGGAGTGGGCACAGATACGCAGTATTTT
NA,NA,TRBJ1-6,TRBV15,CATSRGVGNSYNSPLHF,TGTGCCACCAGCAGAGGAGTTGGGAACTCCTATAATTCACCCCTCCACTTT
NA,NA,TRBJ2-7,TRBV18,CASSPDFYEQYF,TGTGCCAGCTCACCGGACTTCTACGAGCAGTACTTC
NA,NA,TRBJ1-5,TRBV21-1,CASSKEQPQHF,TGTGCCAGCAGCAAAGAACAGCCCCAGCATTTT
TRBD2,NA,TRBJ2-7,TRBV9,CASSEGTSGNEQYF,TGTGCCAGCAGCGAAGGGACTAGCGGAAATGAGCAGTACTTC
TRBD2,NA,TRBJ2-7,TRBV2,CASTEGNRMTSGSYEQYF,TGTGCCAGCACTGAGGGCAATAGGATGACTAGCGGGAGTTACGAGCAGTACTTC
NA,NA,TRBJ1-4,TRBV6-1,CASSIFERTNEKLFF,TGTGCCAGCAGTATATTCGAAAGGACTAATGAAAAACTGTTTTTT
TRBD2,NA,TRBJ2-2,TRBV9,CASSVARDYLTGELFF,TGTGCCAGCAGCGTAGCCCGGGACTATCTCACCGGGGAGCTGTTTTTT
NA,NA,TRBJ2-7,TRBV5-4,CASSLSPIHEQYF,TGTGCCAGCAGCCTGTCTCCAATTCACGAGCAGTACTTC
NA,NA,TRBJ1-1,TRBV7-9,CASSLGFGAGNTEAFF,TGTGCCAGCAGCTTAGGGTTTGGGGCGGGGAACACTGAAGCTTTCTTT
TRBD1,once,TRBJ1-1,TRBV4-1,CASSQGPDREDTEAFF,TGCGCCAGCAGCCAAGGACCGGACAGGGAGGACACTGAAGCTTTCTTT
TRBD1,NA,TRBJ2-7,TRBV7-8,CASSLAGGDYEQYF,TGTGCCAGCAGCTTAGCAGGGGGCGACTACGAGCAGTACTTC
NA,NA,TRBJ2-2,TRBV28,CASSSRDQPGELFF,TGTGCCAGCAGTTCCCGGGACCAGCCCGGGGAGCTGTTTTTT
NA,NA,TRBJ2-1,TRBV10-2,CASHADSYNEQFF,TGCGCCAGCCATGCGGACTCCTACAATGAGCAGTTCTTC
NA,once,TRBJ1-6,TRBV28,CASSLIRDRDSPLHF,TGTGCCAGCAGTTTAATCCGGGACCGAGATTCACCCCTCCACTTT
NA,NA,TRBJ2-2,TRBV23-1,CASSQSEGDGTGELFF,TGCGCCAGCAGTCAATCGGAAGGGGATGGCACCGGGGAGCTGTTTTTT
TRBD1,NA,TRBJ2-3,TRBV28,CASSSWTGTYTDTQYF,TGTGCCAGCAGTTCTTGGACAGGAACGTACACAGATACGCAGTATTTT
TRBD1,NA,TRBJ1-2,TRBV7-9,CASSVTGGDGYTF,TGTGCCAGCAGCGTAACAGGGGGGGATGGCTACACCTTC
NA,NA,TRBJ1-1,TRBV7-9,CASSPYDRGDTEAFF,TGTGCCAGCAGCCCTTACGACCGAGGGGACACTGAAGCTTTCTTT
TRBD2,NA,TRBJ2-7,TRBV19,CASSIYLAGSYEQYF,TGTGCCAGTAGTATTTACCTAGCGGGCTCCTACGAGCAGTACTTC
NA,NA,TRBJ1-1,TRBV4-1,CASSPRLDTEAFF,TGCGCCAGCAGCCCACGGTTGGACACTGAAGCTTTCTTT
TRBD1,NA,TRBJ2-7,TRBV6-5,CASRRGQGILEQYF,TGTGCCAGCAGGAGGGGACAGGGGATACTCGAGCAGTACTTC
TRBD2,NA,TRBJ2-7,TRBV28,CASSDQRLAGAYEQYF,TGTGCCAGCAGTGACCAGCGACTAGCGGGGGCTTACGAGCAGTACTTC
NA,NA,TRBJ2-2,TRBV7-9,CASSLGGVDPTGELFF,TGTGCCAGCAGCTTAGGCGGGGTAGACCCCACCGGGGAGCTGTTTTTT
TRBD1,NA,TRBJ2-1,TRBV27,CASTDLHGTGTLNGNEQFF,TGTGCCAGCACGGACTTACACGGGACAGGGACCCTGAATGGCAATGAGCAGTTCTTC
NA,NA,TRBJ1-6,TRBV28,CASSLGGARDSPLHF,TGTGCCAGCAGTTTAGGAGGAGCGCGGGACTCACCCCTCCACTTT
TRBD1,NA,TRBJ1-1,TRBV28,CASSFTGDGTEAFF,TGTGCCAGCAGTTTTACAGGGGACGGCACTGAAGCTTTCTTT
NA,NA,TRBJ2-7,TRBV7-9,CASSLYPGRSSPYEQYF,TGTGCCAGCAGCTTATACCCGGGACGGTCGAGCCCCTACGAGCAGTACTTC
NA,NA,TRBJ2-7,TRBV15,CATSRDLGTGYEQYF,TGTGCCACCAGCAGAGATTTAGGCACGGGCTACGAGCAGTACTTC
TRBD1,NA,TRBJ2-3,TRBV19,CASSIETGLRITDTQYF,TGTGCCAGTAGTATAGAGACAGGGTTAAGGATCACAGATACGCAGTATTTT
NA,NA,TRBJ1-2,TRBV7-9,CASSLDGSLYGYTF,TGTGCCAGCAGCTTAGACGGCAGCCTCTATGGCTACACCTTC
TRBD1,NA,TRBJ1-6,TRBV7-4,CASSPTGVCSPLHF,TGTGCCAGCAGCCCGACAGGGGTATGTTCACCCCTCCACTTT
TRBD2,NA,TRBJ2-5,TRBV6-6,CASRLELAVPQETQYF,TGTGCCAGCAGACTTGAACTAGCGGTACCCCAAGAGACCCAGTACTTC
TRBD1,NA,TRBJ2-7,TRBV5-6,CASSLAPGTGVYEQYF,TGTGCCAGCAGCTTGGCCCCCGGGACAGGGGTTTACGAGCAGTACTTC
TRBD2,NA,TRBJ2-7,TRBV7-2,CASSFWTSGTGEQYF,TGTGCCAGCAGCTTCTGGACTAGCGGGACAGGCGAGCAGTACTTC
NA,few,TRBJ1-5,TRBV9,CASSEGNQPQHF,TGTGCCAGCAGCGAGGGAAATCAGCCCCAGCATTTT
TRBD1,NA,TRBJ2-5,TRBV10-3,CAISHEGAGETQYF,TGTGCCATCAGCCATGAGGGGGCGGGAGAGACCCAGTACTTC
TRBD2,NA,TRBJ2-5,TRBV4-2,CASAGTSGVQETQYF,TGTGCCTCAGCTGGGACTAGCGGGGTTCAAGAGACCCAGTACTTC
NA,NA,TRBJ1-1,TRBV5-1,CASRRDTQDVNTEAFF,TGCGCCAGCCGCCGGGACACCCAGGACGTGAACACTGAAGCTTTCTTT
NA,NA,TRBJ1-1,TRBV6-1,CASSEPGDEAFF,TGTGCCAGCAGTGAACCTGGTGATGAAGCTTTCTTT
NA,NA,TRBJ2-1,TRBV5-6,CASTVGYNEQFF,TGTGCCAGCACCGTGGGGTACAATGAGCAGTTCTTC
NA,NA,TRBJ2-3,TRBV7-9,CASSHARTDTDTQYF,TGTGCCAGCAGCCATGCTCGGACAGACACAGATACGCAGTATTTT
NA,once,TRBJ1-1,TRBV7-2,CASSLIRGDVAFF,TGTGCCAGCAGCTTAATCCGGGGGGATGTGGCTTTCTTT
NA,NA,TRBJ2-6,TRBV29-1,CSVWAGDLSGANVLTF,TGCAGCGTTTGGGCAGGGGACCTCTCTGGGGCCAACGTCCTGACTTTC
NA,NA,TRBJ1-1,TRBV4-1,CASSPGRESLNTEAFF,TGCGCCAGCAGCCCAGGAAGGGAGAGCTTGAACACTGAAGCTTTCTTT
TRBD1,NA,TRBJ2-2,TRBV27,CASSTDRAVGELFF,TGTGCCAGCAGCACGGACAGGGCGGTCGGGGAGCTGTTTTTT
TRBD1,few,TRBJ1-2,TRBV29-1,CSVRTGQSNYGYTF,TGCAGCGTTCGGACAGGGCAGTCTAACTATGGCTACACCTTC
NA,NA,TRBJ2-5,TRBV7-2,CASSSSTWETQYF,TGTGCCAGCAGCTCGTCGACCTGGGAGACCCAGTACTTC
NA,NA,TRBJ2-2,TRBV27,CASSLTVPNTGELFF,TGTGCCAGCAGTTTGACAGTGCCGAACACCGGGGAGCTGTTTTTT
NA,NA,TRBJ1-1,TRBV20-1,CSADQNTEAFF,TGCAGTGCGGATCAGAACACTGAAGCTTTCTTT